Each of the 18 T cell receptor beta chains below was sequenced from the same sample in a study of CD8 T cells in ankylosing spondylitis. TCRdb processed the 5' RACE reads anew with MiXCR; each CDR3 protein has one entry. The sample holds under 300,000 distinct CDR3 sequences, under 12% seen once. The specimen sequenced was blood, either unsorted or a sorted T cell fraction (not recorded which). These receptors all stem from a male donor with ankylosing spondylitis or in good health (not recorded which).

This clonotype was observed at least ten times. The chain uses TRBV20-1 and TRBJ2-5; 10 positions agree with TRBD2. V lost 2 bases, J lost 4 bases, and 4 bases stayed unmatched. In germline, CDR1 is DFQATT, CDR2 SNEGSKA (reference sequence). CDR3 length: 14 amino acids. The CDR3 nucleotides are TGCAGTGCTAGACTAGCGGGGGCAGGAGAGACCCAGTACTTC. It codes for CSARLAGAGETQYF.

This clonotype was detected ten times or more. This chain joins TRBV5-1 and TRBJ2-1, with TRBD1 identical over 9 bases. J lost 2 bases, V lost 4 bases, and 7 bases had no gene match. Looked up from germline, CDR1 is SGHRS and CDR2 is YFSETQ. The length of the CDR3 is 16 residues. The DNA for the CDR3 is TGCGCCAGCAGCCCCGGGACAGGGAGTCCCTACAATGAGCAGTTCTTC. This translates into CASSPGTGSPYNEQFF.

The chain links TRBV19 to TRBJ1-5, with D hard to call. The germline V gene has CDR1 LNHDA and CDR2 SQIVND (reference sequence). This CDR3 comprises 14 residues. V shed 5 bases and J shed 2 bases, with 10 bases lying between them. The CDR3 sequence is CASSADGGNQPQHF. In nucleotides, the CDR3 is TGTGCCAGTAGTGCGGACGGGGGCAATCAGCCCCAGCATTTT.

This clonotype was counted between two and nine times. The chain joins TRBV7-9 to TRBJ1-1; possible D gene TRBD1, 5 bases. V lost 2 bases, J lost 4 bases, and 17 bases lay in between. The CDR3 length is 16 residues. In germline, CDR1 is SEHNR, CDR2 FQNEAQ (reference sequence). The CDR3 loop reads CASSLFPRGGSTEAFF. DNA for the CDR3: TGTGCCAGCAGCTTATTTCCCCGGGGGGGTAGCACTGAAGCTTTCTTT.

This clonotype was seen ten or more times. The chain employs TRBV20-1 and TRBJ2-1; D ambiguous. V lost 3 bases and J lost 0, with 9 bases in between. The CDR3 covers 14 residues. CDR1 is DFQATT and CDR2 is SNEGSKA in the germline V gene (reference sequence). The CDR3 nucleotides read TGCAGTGCTAGTTTGGGTTCCTCCTACAATGAGCAGTTCTTC. Translating it yields CSASLGSSYNEQFF.

The sample holds many counts of this clonotype. A clone one base away is much larger, so this may be a read error. The chain combines TRBV5-1 with TRBJ1-1; no clear D. Per germline, CDR1 SGHRS and CDR2 YFSETQ. V was shortened by 4 bases and J by 0 bases, with 7 bases between the two germline ends. The CDR3 totals 13 residues. Here the CDR3 reads CASSERVNTEAFF. The CDR3 DNA sequence: TGCGCCAGCAGCGAGAGGGTGAACACTGAAGCTTTCTTT.

This clonotype was observed a handful of times. This chain uses TRBV14 with TRBJ1-2, with D possibly TRBD1 on 6 matching bases. CDR1 and CDR2 (germline): SGHDN, FVKESK. This CDR3 comprises 12 residues. V dropped 5 bases and J dropped 7 bases, with 11 bases sitting between them. This chain's CDR3 is CASSLARGGYTF. The CDR3 nucleotides read TGTGCCAGCAGCTTAGCCAGGGGTGGCTACACCTTC.

This clonotype has at least ten counts. The V and J genes are TRBV21-1 and TRBJ2-7; whether TRBD2, the table's D call, matches the DNA was not checked. TRBV21-1 is a pseudogene segment. There are 20 residues in the CDR3. The CDR3 nucleotides are TGTGCCAGCAGCACAATACCATGGGCCAAACACACCACTTGGGAAGAGGAGCAGTACTTC. This translates into CASSTIPWAKHTTWEEEQYF.

The V gene is TRBV4-1, the J gene TRBJ2-5, with D perhaps matching TRBD2 (6 bases). The CDR3 is made up of 15 amino acids. CDR1 and CDR2 from the germline V gene are MGHRA and YSYEKL. Trimming took 2 bases from V and 1 from J, leaving 11 bases between them. CDR3 in DNA: TGCGCCAGCAGCCAAAGGGGACTGCTCCAAGAGACCCAGTACTTC. This sequence encodes CASSQRGLLQETQYF.

There are many counts of this clonotype. The J gene is TRBJ2-7, the V gene TRBV27, with 8 bases that match TRBD2. The trim removed 8 bases at V and 3 bases at J, leaving 12 bases unmatched. From germline, CDR1 is MNHEY and CDR2 SMNVEV (reference sequence). The CDR3 contains 15 residues. The CDR3 DNA sequence: TGTGCCAGCTCAACCCTCGGGACTAGTTTCTACGAGCAGTACTTC. It translates to CASSTLGTSFYEQYF.

This clonotype was found a few times. The CDR3 bases are TGTGCCAGCAGCCAAGATCTCCTCTCTGGGGCCAACGTCCTGACTTTC. Translation: CASSQDLLSGANVLTF. The chain recombines TRBV14 with TRBJ2-6; D uncertain. From germline, CDR1 is SGHDN and CDR2 FVKESK. This CDR3 region has 16 residues. The V end was cut by 0 bases, the J end by 0 bases, with 6 bases between.

About this clonotype itself: A much bigger clone sits one base away, suggesting this may be a read error. J is TRBJ2-7 and V is TRBV12-3 or TRBV12-4; possible D gene TRBD2, 5 bases. This CDR3 has 15 residues. Trimming stripped 5 bases from V and 7 bases from J, with 21 bases between. The CDR3 reads CASSRALEVSQEQYF. In DNA form, the CDR3 reads TGTGCCAGCAGTCGCGCCTTGGAGGTCTCCCAAGAGCAGTACTTC.

The rearrangement joins TRBV10-1 to TRBJ2-3, with 9 bases that match TRBD2. This CDR3 spans 15 amino acids. CDR1 and CDR2 from the germline V gene are WNHNN and SYGVQD (reference sequence). V lost 8 bases, J lost 1 base, and 7 bases stayed unmatched. The CDR3 sequence is CASSRASGGTDTQYF. The CDR3 nucleotides read TGCGCCAGCTCGAGGGCTAGCGGGGGCACAGATACGCAGTATTTT.

This clonotype was observed many times. The V gene is TRBV10-3, the J gene TRBJ1-1, with a possible D match to TRBD1 (6 bases). This CDR3 contains 14 residues. V was shortened by 4 bases and J by 1 base, with 10 bases between the two germline ends. The germline V gene encodes CDR1 ENHRY and CDR2 SYGVKD. The CDR3 reads CAISATGQNTEAFF. In DNA form, the CDR3 reads TGTGCCATCAGTGCAACAGGGCAGAACACTGAAGCTTTCTTT.

This clonotype was picked up many times. J is TRBJ2-1 and V is TRBV12-3 or TRBV12-4, with TRBD2 matching over 12 bases. The CDR3 extends over 14 amino acids. The V and J ends lost 6 bases and 7 bases, in that order; junction bases with no gene match: 4. CDR3 amino acids: CASSLAGGPNEQFF. The CDR3 DNA follows: TGTGCCAGCAGCCTAGCGGGAGGGCCAAATGAGCAGTTCTTC.

On this clonotype: This may come from a read error, since a much larger clone is one base off. The CDR3 loop is CTSSQEREQFF. In DNA, the CDR3 is TGTACCAGCAGCCAAGAACGTGAGCAGTTCTTC. The rearrangement uses TRBV3-1 and TRBJ2-1; D is unclear. Germline V gene lookup returns CDR1 LGHDT and CDR2 YNNKEL (reference sequence). CDR3 length: 11 amino acids.

This clonotype showed up many times. The chain combines TRBV20-1 with TRBJ1-5, with D maybe TRBD1 (6 bases). The germline gives CDR1 DFQATT, CDR2 SNEGSKA (reference sequence). This CDR3 comprises 13 residues. Trimming removed 3 bases from V and 4 bases from J, with 10 bases in between. The CDR3 loop is CSASSGANQPQHF. In DNA form, the CDR3 reads TGCAGTGCTAGTTCGGGGGCAAATCAGCCCCAGCATTTT.

Concerning this clonotype itself: With a much larger clone just one base away, this may be a read error. The gene calls are TRBV3-1 and TRBJ2-7; no reliable D call. This CDR3 spans 13 amino acids. V was cut by 1 base and J by 2 bases, with 6 bases left in between. Germline CDR1 and CDR2: LGHDT and YNNKEL (reference sequence). The CDR3 here is CASSQASTYEQYF. CDR3 bases: TGTGCCAGCAGCCAAGCAAGTACCTACGAGCAGTACTTC.